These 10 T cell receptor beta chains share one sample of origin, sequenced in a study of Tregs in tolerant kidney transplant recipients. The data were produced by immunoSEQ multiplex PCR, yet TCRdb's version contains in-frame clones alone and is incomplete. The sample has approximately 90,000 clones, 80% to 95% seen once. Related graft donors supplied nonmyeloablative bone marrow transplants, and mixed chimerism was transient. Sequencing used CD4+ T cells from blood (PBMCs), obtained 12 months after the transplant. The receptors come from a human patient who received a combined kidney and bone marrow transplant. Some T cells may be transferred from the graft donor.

CDR3 DNA sequence: TGTGCCAGCAGTCGAACTAGCGCATCTAGCACAGATACGCAGTATTTT. Translated: CASSRTSASSTDTQYF. The V gene is TRBV5-5, the J gene TRBJ2-3, with 7 nucleotides matching TRBD2. V lost 5 bases, J lost 0 bases, and 9 bases stayed unmatched. This CDR3 comprises 16 residues. Germline values: CDR1 SGHKS, CDR2 YYEKEE (reference sequence).

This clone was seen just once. CDR3 DNA sequence: TGTGCCAGCAGTGACCCCGGGACAGGGGATAACACTGAAGCTTTCTTT. This codes for CASSDPGTGDNTEAFF. The rearrangement links TRBV25-1 to TRBJ1-1; TRBD1 matches 10 bases. The CDR3 has 16 residues. J lost 2 bases, V lost 3 bases, and 6 bases had no gene match. The germline V gene encodes CDR1 MGHDK and CDR2 SYGVNS. The full variable domain, its missing parts supplied by reference TRBV25-1 and TRBJ1-1, is EADIYQTPRYLVIGTGKKITLECSQTMGHDKMYWYQQDPGMELHLIHYSYGVNSTEKGDLSSESTVSRIRTEHFPLTLESARPSHTSQYLCASSDPGTGDNTEAFFGQGTRLTVV.

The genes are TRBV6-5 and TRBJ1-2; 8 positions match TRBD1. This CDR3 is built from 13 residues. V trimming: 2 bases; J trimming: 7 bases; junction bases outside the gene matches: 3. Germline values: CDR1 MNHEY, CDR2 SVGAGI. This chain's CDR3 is CASSYRQGIGYTF. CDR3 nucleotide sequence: TGTGCCAGCAGTTACAGACAGGGGATTGGCTACACCTTC.

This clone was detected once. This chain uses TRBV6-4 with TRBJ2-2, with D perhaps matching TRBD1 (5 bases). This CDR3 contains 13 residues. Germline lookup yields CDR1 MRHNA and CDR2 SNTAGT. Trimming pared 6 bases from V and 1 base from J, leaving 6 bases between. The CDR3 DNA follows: TGTGCCAGCAGACAGGAGAACACCGGGGAGCTGTTTTTT. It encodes CASRQENTGELFF.

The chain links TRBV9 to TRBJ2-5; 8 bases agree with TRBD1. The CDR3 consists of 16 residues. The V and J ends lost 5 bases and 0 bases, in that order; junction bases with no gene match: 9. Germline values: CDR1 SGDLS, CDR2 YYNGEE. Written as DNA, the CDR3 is TGTGCCAGCAGTCACGGACAGGGAAAGTACCAAGAGACCCAGTACTTC. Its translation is CASSHGQGKYQETQYF.

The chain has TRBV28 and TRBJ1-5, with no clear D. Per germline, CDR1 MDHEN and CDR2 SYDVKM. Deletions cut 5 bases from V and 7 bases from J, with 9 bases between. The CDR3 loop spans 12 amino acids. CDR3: CASSAPFQPQHF. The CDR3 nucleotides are TGTGCCAGCAGTGCGCCCTTCCAGCCCCAGCATTTT. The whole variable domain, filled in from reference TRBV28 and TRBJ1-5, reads DVKVTQSSRYLVKRTGEKVFLECVQDMDHENMFWYRQDPGLGLRLIYFSYDVKMKEKGDIPEGYSVSREKKERFSLILESASTNQTSMYLCASSAPFQPQHFGDGTRLSIL.

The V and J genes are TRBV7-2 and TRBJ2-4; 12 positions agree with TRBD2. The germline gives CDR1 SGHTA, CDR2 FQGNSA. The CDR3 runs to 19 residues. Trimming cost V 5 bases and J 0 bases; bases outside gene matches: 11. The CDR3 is CASSLRTSGVLLAKNIQYF. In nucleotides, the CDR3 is TGTGCCAGCAGCCTAAGGACTAGCGGGGTACTGCTAGCCAAAAACATTCAGTACTTC.

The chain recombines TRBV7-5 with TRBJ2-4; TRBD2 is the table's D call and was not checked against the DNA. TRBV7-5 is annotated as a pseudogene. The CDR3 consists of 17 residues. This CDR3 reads CVRSLDAASLAKNIQYF. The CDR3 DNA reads TGTGTCAGAAGCTTAGATGCGGCCAGCCTAGCCAAAAACATTCAGTACTTC.

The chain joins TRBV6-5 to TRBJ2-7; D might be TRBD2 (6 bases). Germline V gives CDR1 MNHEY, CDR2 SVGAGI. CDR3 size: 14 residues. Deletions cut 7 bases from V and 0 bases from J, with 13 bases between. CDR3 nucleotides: TGTGCCAGCAAAAGGACTACAGGCTCCTACGAGCAGTACTTC. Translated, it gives CASKRTTGSYEQYF.

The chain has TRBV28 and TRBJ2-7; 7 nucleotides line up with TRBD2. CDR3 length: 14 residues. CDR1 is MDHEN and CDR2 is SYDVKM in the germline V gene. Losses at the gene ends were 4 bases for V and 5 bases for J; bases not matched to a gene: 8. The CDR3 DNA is TGTGCCAGCAGTTCCTCGGGGGGAAGCGACGAGCAGTACTTC. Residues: CASSSSGGSDEQYF.